These T cell receptor beta chains were read from a single sample in a study of blood T cells in healthy people across ages. A single record per CDR3 protein comes from TCRdb applying MiXCR to the 5' RACE reads. The sample records around 1,000,000 distinct CDR3 sequences, 35% to 45% being singletons. The sequenced sample was blood. The receptors were sampled from a man in his late teens or twenties in good health. CDR3s include the opening cysteine and the closing phenylalanine or tryptophan. Each record gives: clone size, D gene, V gene, J gene, CDR3 protein, CDR3 DNA. The D gene is left open where the match is weak. Clone sizes are given selectively: once, few, many, or a class where the clone is expanded.

clone_size: NA
d_call: NA
v_call: TRBV3-1
j_call: TRBJ1-2
cdr3_aa: CASSQVRQSGGYTF
cdr3_nt: TGTGCCAGCAGCCAAGTCCGACAGTCGGGCGGCTACACCTTC

clone_size: NA
d_call: NA
v_call: TRBV7-9
j_call: TRBJ1-6
cdr3_aa: CAGGRANSPLHF
cdr3_nt: TGTGCCGGGGGCAGGGCTAATTCACCCCTCCACTTT

clone_size: many
d_call: NA
v_call: TRBV4-2
j_call: TRBJ2-7
cdr3_aa: CASSQDWGSSYEQYF
cdr3_nt: TGTGCCAGCAGCCAAGATTGGGGTAGCTCCTACGAGCAGTACTTC

clone_size: NA
d_call: NA
v_call: TRBV5-1
j_call: TRBJ2-3
cdr3_aa: CASSLFDGAETQYF
cdr3_nt: TGCGCCAGCAGCCTTTTCGACGGAGCTGAGACGCAGTATTTT

clone_size: NA
d_call: NA
v_call: TRBV3-1
j_call: TRBJ1-1
cdr3_aa: CASSIHGRGTEAFF
cdr3_nt: TGTGCCAGCAGCATTCACGGAAGGGGGACTGAAGCTTTCTTT

clone_size: NA
d_call: NA
v_call: TRBV12-3/TRBV12-4
j_call: TRBJ2-1
cdr3_aa: CASSHFGLGTGNEQFF
cdr3_nt: TGTGCCAGCAGCCATTTCGGACTGGGCACCGGCAATGAGCAGTTCTTC

clone_size: NA
d_call: NA
v_call: TRBV27
j_call: TRBJ1-1
cdr3_aa: CASRTSMGYTEAFF
cdr3_nt: TGTGCCAGCAGAACTTCAATGGGATACACTGAAGCTTTCTTT

clone_size: few
d_call: TRBD1
v_call: TRBV12-3/TRBV12-4
j_call: TRBJ1-2
cdr3_aa: CASSSQGWVYGYTF
cdr3_nt: TGTGCCAGCAGTTCACAGGGGTGGGTCTATGGCTACACCTTC

clone_size: few
d_call: NA
v_call: TRBV7-9
j_call: TRBJ1-1
cdr3_aa: CASSLLTESEAFF
cdr3_nt: TGTGCCAGCAGCTTGTTGACGGAAAGTGAAGCTTTCTTT

clone_size: NA
d_call: NA
v_call: TRBV2
j_call: TRBJ1-3
cdr3_aa: CASSRLFADSGNTIYF
cdr3_nt: TGTGCCAGCAGTCGACTCTTCGCGGACTCTGGAAACACCATATATTTT

clone_size: NA
d_call: TRBD1
v_call: TRBV10-3
j_call: TRBJ2-5
cdr3_aa: CAISEATGAVKVYF
cdr3_nt: TGTGCCATCAGTGAGGCAACAGGGGCGGTGAAAGTGTACTTC

clone_size: NA
d_call: NA
v_call: TRBV4-1
j_call: TRBJ1-5
cdr3_aa: CASSQEEVTGLAQPQHF
cdr3_nt: TGCGCCAGCAGCCAAGAAGAGGTCACCGGGCTCGCACAGCCCCAGCATTTT

clone_size: few
d_call: TRBD1
v_call: TRBV6-2/TRBV6-3
j_call: TRBJ1-4
cdr3_aa: CASSLRDSDNEKLFF
cdr3_nt: TGTGCCAGCAGTCTCCGGGACAGCGATAATGAAAAACTGTTTTTT

clone_size: few
d_call: NA
v_call: TRBV13
j_call: TRBJ2-3
cdr3_aa: CASSLGLGYAQDTQYF
cdr3_nt: TGTGCCAGCAGCTTAGGCCTAGGGTACGCCCAAGATACGCAGTATTTT

clone_size: few
d_call: NA
v_call: TRBV6-6
j_call: TRBJ1-5
cdr3_aa: CASSYGGHQPQHF
cdr3_nt: TGTGCCAGCAGTTACGGGGGCCATCAGCCCCAGCATTTT

clone_size: NA
d_call: NA
v_call: TRBV4-3
j_call: TRBJ1-2
cdr3_aa: CASSQDSNPNYGYTF
cdr3_nt: TGCGCCAGCAGCCAAGACAGTAACCCTAACTATGGCTACACCTTC

clone_size: NA
d_call: TRBD2
v_call: TRBV7-2
j_call: TRBJ2-3
cdr3_aa: CASGPSGEHTDTQYF
cdr3_nt: TGTGCCAGCGGGCCTAGCGGGGAGCACACAGATACGCAGTATTTT

clone_size: NA
d_call: NA
v_call: TRBV20-1
j_call: TRBJ1-5
cdr3_aa: CSALRDTVGHQPQHF
cdr3_nt: TGCAGTGCTCTCCGGGACACCGTGGGCCATCAGCCCCAGCATTTT

clone_size: NA
d_call: TRBD1
v_call: TRBV2
j_call: TRBJ1-2
cdr3_aa: CASSEGDRVIYGYTF
cdr3_nt: TGTGCCAGCAGTGAAGGGGACAGAGTTATCTATGGCTACACCTTC

clone_size: NA
d_call: NA
v_call: TRBV5-1
j_call: TRBJ2-7
cdr3_aa: CASSLDAAHEQYF
cdr3_nt: TGCGCCAGCAGCTTGGATGCTGCGCACGAGCAGTACTTC

clone_size: NA
d_call: NA
v_call: TRBV12-3/TRBV12-4
j_call: TRBJ2-3
cdr3_aa: CASRNSGSRTDTQYF
cdr3_nt: TGTGCCAGCAGGAACTCGGGGTCACGCACAGATACGCAGTATTTT

clone_size: NA
d_call: NA
v_call: TRBV5-1
j_call: TRBJ2-2
cdr3_aa: CASSLESAGTGELFF
cdr3_nt: TGCGCCAGCAGCTTGGAGTCCGCCGGGACCGGGGAGCTGTTTTTT

clone_size: NA
d_call: NA
v_call: TRBV7-9
j_call: TRBJ1-5
cdr3_aa: CASSSIGVSNQPQHF
cdr3_nt: TGTGCCAGCAGCTCAATTGGGGTTAGCAATCAGCCCCAGCATTTT

clone_size: NA
d_call: NA
v_call: TRBV7-2
j_call: TRBJ2-5
cdr3_aa: CASSFPTGKETRYF
cdr3_nt: TGTGCCAGCAGCTTCCCCACAGGGAAAGAGACCCGGTACTTC

clone_size: NA
d_call: NA
v_call: TRBV6-1
j_call: TRBJ2-3
cdr3_aa: CASSDGTVDRGTQYF
cdr3_nt: TGTGCCAGCAGTGACGGGACGGTCGACCGGGGTACGCAGTATTTT

clone_size: few
d_call: NA
v_call: TRBV7-6
j_call: TRBJ2-2
cdr3_aa: CASSLTSVRAHTGELFF
cdr3_nt: TGTGCCAGCAGCTTAACGTCAGTCAGGGCTCACACCGGGGAGCTGTTTTTT

clone_size: few
d_call: NA
v_call: TRBV12-3/TRBV12-4
j_call: TRBJ2-7
cdr3_aa: CASSLGSGAVKYEQYF
cdr3_nt: TGTGCCAGCAGTTTAGGGTCGGGGGCCGTTAAATACGAGCAGTACTTC

clone_size: NA
d_call: TRBD1
v_call: TRBV3-1
j_call: TRBJ2-7
cdr3_aa: CASSLTGTASYEQYF
cdr3_nt: TGTGCCAGCAGCCTCACCGGGACAGCCTCCTACGAGCAGTACTTC

clone_size: once
d_call: NA
v_call: TRBV5-1
j_call: TRBJ1-2
cdr3_aa: CASSFFPGANYGYTF
cdr3_nt: TGCGCCAGCAGCTTTTTCCCAGGGGCAAACTATGGCTACACCTTC

clone_size: many
d_call: NA
v_call: TRBV5-1
j_call: TRBJ1-6
cdr3_aa: CASSGDYNSPLHF
cdr3_nt: TGCGCCAGCAGCGGGGACTATAATTCACCCCTCCACTTT

clone_size: NA
d_call: NA
v_call: TRBV12-3/TRBV12-4
j_call: TRBJ1-2
cdr3_aa: CASSFVRTSWSYGYTF
cdr3_nt: TGTGCCAGCAGTTTTGTAAGGACCTCCTGGAGCTATGGCTACACCTTC

clone_size: NA
d_call: NA
v_call: TRBV6-1
j_call: TRBJ2-5
cdr3_aa: CASRKGAEETQYF
cdr3_nt: TGTGCCAGCAGAAAAGGGGCAGAAGAGACCCAGTACTTC

clone_size: NA
d_call: TRBD2
v_call: TRBV6-6
j_call: TRBJ2-1
cdr3_aa: CASSAVLAGGRNEQFF
cdr3_nt: TGTGCCAGCAGTGCCGTACTAGCGGGGGGGCGCAATGAGCAGTTCTTC

clone_size: NA
d_call: TRBD1
v_call: TRBV5-1
j_call: TRBJ1-1
cdr3_aa: CASSLEARDRGAFF
cdr3_nt: TGCGCCAGCAGCTTGGAGGCGAGGGACAGGGGGGCTTTCTTT

clone_size: NA
d_call: NA
v_call: TRBV6-1
j_call: TRBJ1-1
cdr3_aa: CATRSGDTEAFF
cdr3_nt: TGTGCCACTCGCTCAGGGGACACTGAAGCTTTCTTT

clone_size: NA
d_call: NA
v_call: TRBV20-1
j_call: TRBJ2-1
cdr3_aa: CSASFRGGYNEQFF
cdr3_nt: TGCAGTGCTAGCTTCCGCGGAGGATACAATGAGCAGTTCTTC

clone_size: once
d_call: NA
v_call: TRBV12-5
j_call: TRBJ1-2
cdr3_aa: CASGVGQNYGYTF
cdr3_nt: TGTGCTAGTGGTGTGGGGCAGAACTATGGCTACACCTTC

clone_size: NA
d_call: NA
v_call: TRBV5-1
j_call: TRBJ2-7
cdr3_aa: CASSVEGQYEQYF
cdr3_nt: TGCGCCAGCAGCGTGGAGGGCCAGTACGAGCAGTACTTC

clone_size: NA
d_call: NA
v_call: TRBV4-3
j_call: TRBJ1-3
cdr3_aa: CASSQAGVNSGNTIYF
cdr3_nt: TGCGCCAGCAGCCAAGCGGGAGTAAACTCTGGAAACACCATATATTTT

clone_size: NA
d_call: NA
v_call: TRBV7-8
j_call: TRBJ2-1
cdr3_aa: CTSSLGGSYNEQFF
cdr3_nt: TGTACCAGCAGCTTAGGGGGTTCCTACAATGAGCAGTTCTTC